This TCR beta chain derives from a study of regulatory T cells in long-lasting Graves disease (dated by TCRdb to about 2021). About the investigation overall: Persistent Graves' disease was defined as persistently positive TSH receptor autoantibodies together with antithyroid drug treatment for over 5 years. A total of some 35 samples underwent TCR sequencing: 13 from persistent and roughly 20 from newly diagnosed Graves' disease patients. Persistent Graves' disease patients in the clinical cohort had taken antithyroid drugs for about 9.7 years on average. The study was registered as a clinical trial and conducted in China. Peripheral blood TCR sequencing and RNA sequencing compared persistent Graves' disease patients with newly diagnosed Graves' disease patients. Overall results and qualifications from the work: The small sample size was acknowledged by the authors as a limitation that may reduce accuracy. More public clonotypes were shared among persistent patients (roughly 2,900) than among newly diagnosed patients (roughly 1,000). The study examined only peripheral blood because the primary lesion, thyroid tissue, could not be accessed. Sequencing and analysis were restricted to the TCR beta chain. Compared with newly diagnosed patients, persistent Graves' disease patients had lower TCR Shannon entropy and fewer highly expanded clones, which suggests clonal expansion. TRBV28, TRBJ1-2 and TRBJ2-5 were preferentially used in persistent disease, while TRBV20-1 and TRBJ2-1 were favored in newly diagnosed disease.

The library was made by multiplex PCR. TCRdb names Illumina HiSeq 4000 as the instrument used. TCR beta libraries were built with iRepertoire HTBI primers and Arm-PCR amplification of CDR3 regions. Before sequencing, the PCR products went through gel purification. Per the authors' processing: Gene usage analysis of CDR3 amino acid clonotypes relied on the 60 or so TRBV and about 13 TRBJ segments identified across samples. COPE and FqMerger were used to merge filtered high-quality paired reads into contigs. BLAST was used to align contigs to IMGT TRBV, TRBD and TRBJ reference genes, and CDR3 was defined according to IMGT. Highly expanded clones were defined as clonotypes with a frequency above 0.1%. Shannon entropy served as the measure of repertoire diversity, while the Gini coefficient captured V-J evenness. A clonotype found in more than one individual was treated as public. TCRdb trimmed the raw reads at Q25, called clones with MiXCR and kept productive beta chains. A single entry per CDR3 protein holds the most common genes and DNA from its merged rows. The V and J calls follow TCRdb's processing rather than the paper's. The sample table lists roughly 500,000 distinct CDR3 sequences, around 21% of them with a count of one. The ten largest clones represent 6.5% to 10% of the sample.

The CDR3, from cysteine to phenylalanine, totals 14 residues. Only the CDR3 DNA stays, 42 bases, in frame from base 1. V lost 6 bases and J lost 1 base; the stretch between them is 12 bases long. This clonotype showed up many times. The specificity of this receptor is unknown. No clone much larger than this one lies a single base away; base qualities are absent. Interpreted using the paper, the time point label stands for: persistent/refractory GD, antithyroid drugs over 5 years with positive TRAb. For both TCR sequencing and RNA sequencing, RNA was extracted from PBMCs in TRIzol. The diagnosis of Graves' disease followed American Thyroid Association guidelines. The patients came from an endocrinology department in Xi'an, China. From each patient, approximately 10 milliliters of peripheral blood was collected into an EDTA anticoagulant tube. Ficoll Paque Plus density gradient separation was used to isolate PBMCs, and no further T cell sorting was performed. An Agilent 2100 Bioanalyzer and agarose gel were used to check RNA quality, while a NanoDrop 2000 measured RNA concentration.

In this chain, TRBV12-3 or TRBV12-4 is recombined with TRBJ1-1, with TRBD1 perhaps the D gene, on 6 matching bases. The sequence was collected from a female donor with Graves disease. This material consisted of peripheral blood mononuclear cells (PBMCs), taken when the disease was refractory, from a patient treated with antithyroid drugs. Here the CDR3 is given as CASSWGHQNTEAFF. The DNA sequence follows: TGTGCCAGCAGCTGGGGACATCAGAACACTGAAGCTTTCTTT.